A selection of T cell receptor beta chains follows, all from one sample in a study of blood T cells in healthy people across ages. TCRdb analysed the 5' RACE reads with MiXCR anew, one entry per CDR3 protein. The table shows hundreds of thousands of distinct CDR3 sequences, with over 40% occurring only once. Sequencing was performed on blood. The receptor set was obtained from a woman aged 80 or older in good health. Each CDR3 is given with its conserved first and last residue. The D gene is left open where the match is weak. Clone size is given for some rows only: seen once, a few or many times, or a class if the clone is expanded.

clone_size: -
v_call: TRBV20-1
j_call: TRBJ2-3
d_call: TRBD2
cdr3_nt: TGCAGTGCTAGAGATACTAGCGGGAGATCAGATACGCAGTATTTT
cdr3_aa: CSARDTSGRSDTQYF

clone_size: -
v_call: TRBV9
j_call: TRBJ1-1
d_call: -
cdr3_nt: TGTGCCAGCGGTGGGGGGCGGATGAACACTGAAGCTTTCTTT
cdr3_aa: CASGGGRMNTEAFF

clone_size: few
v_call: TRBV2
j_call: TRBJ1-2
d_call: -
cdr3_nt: TGTGCCAGCCGCCGCACCCCGTATGGCTACACCTTC
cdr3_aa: CASRRTPYGYTF

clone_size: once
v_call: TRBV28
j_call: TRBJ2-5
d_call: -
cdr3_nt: TGTGCCAGCAGTTTATTCACGGGCGGAGATGGGGCCCAGTACTTC
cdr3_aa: CASSLFTGGDGAQYF

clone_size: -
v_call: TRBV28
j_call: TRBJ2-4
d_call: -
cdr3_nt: TGTGCCAGCAGTTTATATGGGACGGGCATTCAGTACTTC
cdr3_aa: CASSLYGTGIQYF

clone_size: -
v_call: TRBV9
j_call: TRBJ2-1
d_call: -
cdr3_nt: TGTGCCAGCAGCGTAGTGGGGAGCGGGCCTAGCTCCTACAATGAGCAGTTCTTC
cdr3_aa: CASSVVGSGPSSYNEQFF

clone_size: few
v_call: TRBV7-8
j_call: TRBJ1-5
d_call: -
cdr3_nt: TGTGCCAGCAGCCCTAGACCCTCACCCGGCACGGCCCAGCATTTT
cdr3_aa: CASSPRPSPGTAQHF

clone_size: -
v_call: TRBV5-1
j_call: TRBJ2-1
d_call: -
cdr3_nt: TGCGCCAGCAGCACCCCAGAGCGGCCGTCCTACAACGAGCAGTTCTTC
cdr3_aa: CASSTPERPSYNEQFF

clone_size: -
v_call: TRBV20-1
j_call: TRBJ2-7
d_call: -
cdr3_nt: TGCAGTGCTAGAAAGGCCTCGGGGTCCGAGCAGTACTTC
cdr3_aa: CSARKASGSEQYF

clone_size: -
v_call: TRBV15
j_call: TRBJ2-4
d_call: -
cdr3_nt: TGTGCCACCAGCAGAGACCGGGGCGCAGAAAACATTCAGTACTTC
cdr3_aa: CATSRDRGAENIQYF

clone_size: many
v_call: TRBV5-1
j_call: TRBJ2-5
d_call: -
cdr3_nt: TGCGCCAGCAGCTTCCAAGCGTCGGAGACCCAGTACTTC
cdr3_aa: CASSFQASETQYF

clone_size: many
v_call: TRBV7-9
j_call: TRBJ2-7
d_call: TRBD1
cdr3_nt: TGTGCCAGCGGCCGACAGGGCTCCTACGAGCAGTACTTC
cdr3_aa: CASGRQGSYEQYF

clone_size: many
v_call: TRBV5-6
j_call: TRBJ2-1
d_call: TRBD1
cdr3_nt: TGTGCCAGCAGCACGGACAGGGGACAATTTTACAATGAGCAGTTCTTC
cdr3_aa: CASSTDRGQFYNEQFF

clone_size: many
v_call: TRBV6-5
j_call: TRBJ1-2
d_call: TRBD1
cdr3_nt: TGTGCCAGCAGGGGGACAGGGTTACACTATGGCTACACCTTC
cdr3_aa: CASRGTGLHYGYTF

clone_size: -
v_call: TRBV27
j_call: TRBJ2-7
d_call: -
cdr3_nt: TGTGCCAGCAGTTTATCGTGGCACAGGGAAAGGGACGAGCAGTACTTC
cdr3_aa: CASSLSWHRERDEQYF

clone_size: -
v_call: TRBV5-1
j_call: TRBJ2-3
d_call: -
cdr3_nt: TGCGCCAGCATCTTGGGGACAGATACGCAGTATTTT
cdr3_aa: CASILGTDTQYF

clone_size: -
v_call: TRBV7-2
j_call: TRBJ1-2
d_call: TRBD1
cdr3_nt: TGTGCCAGCAGCGGTGACAGGGTCGGTGGCTACACCTTC
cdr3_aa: CASSGDRVGGYTF

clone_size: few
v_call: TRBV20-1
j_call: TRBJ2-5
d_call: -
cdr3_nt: TGCAGTGCTAGCAAATATCGGGAGACCCAGTACTTC
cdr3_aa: CSASKYRETQYF

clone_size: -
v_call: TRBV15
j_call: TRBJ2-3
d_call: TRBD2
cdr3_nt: TGTGCCACCAGCAGAGATGGGACTACCCGCACAGATACGCAGTATTTT
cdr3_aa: CATSRDGTTRTDTQYF

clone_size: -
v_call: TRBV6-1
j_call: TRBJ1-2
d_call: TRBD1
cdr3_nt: TGTGCCAGCAGTGATTTACAGGGGACGAACTATGGCTACACCTTC
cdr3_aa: CASSDLQGTNYGYTF

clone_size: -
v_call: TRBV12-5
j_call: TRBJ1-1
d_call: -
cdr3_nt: TGTGCTAGTGGCTCGACGGATTACACTGAAGCTTTCTTT
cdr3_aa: CASGSTDYTEAFF

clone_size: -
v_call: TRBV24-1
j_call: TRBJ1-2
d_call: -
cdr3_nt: TGTACCACCAGTGATTCGGGCCTGGGGGGCTTCGGCTATGGCTACACCTTC
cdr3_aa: CTTSDSGLGGFGYGYTF

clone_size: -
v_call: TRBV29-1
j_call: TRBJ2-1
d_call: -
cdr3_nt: TGCGGCGTAGGGGGGAGGACCTACAATGAGCAGTTCTTC
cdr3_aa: CGVGGRTYNEQFF

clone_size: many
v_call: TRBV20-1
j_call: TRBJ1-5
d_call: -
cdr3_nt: TGCAGTGCTAGACGCTGGGAGAATCAGCCCCAGCATTTT
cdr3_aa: CSARRWENQPQHF

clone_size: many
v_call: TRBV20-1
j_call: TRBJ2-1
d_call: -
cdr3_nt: TGCAGTGTTCGTCTACCGAGGGGCTCCTACAATGAGCAGTTCTTC
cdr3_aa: CSVRLPRGSYNEQFF

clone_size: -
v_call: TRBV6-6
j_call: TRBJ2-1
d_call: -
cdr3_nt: TGTGTCAGCATTTACGGGCAGGCCCGGCGGGATGAGCAGTTCTTC
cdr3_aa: CVSIYGQARRDEQFF

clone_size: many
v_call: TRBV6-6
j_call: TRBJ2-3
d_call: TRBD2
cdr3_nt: TGTGCCAGCAACCCGACTAGCGGGGCAGATACGCAGTATTTT
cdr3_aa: CASNPTSGADTQYF

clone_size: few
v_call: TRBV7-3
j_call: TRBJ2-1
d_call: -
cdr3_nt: TGTGCCAGCAGCGATGCCTCCCTCGAGCAGTTCTTC
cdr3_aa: CASSDASLEQFF

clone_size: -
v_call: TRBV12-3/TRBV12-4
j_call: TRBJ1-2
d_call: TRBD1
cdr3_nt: TGTGCCAGCAGTAGGGGGTGGAGGGGGCTAAATGGCCACACCTTC
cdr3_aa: CASSRGWRGLNGHTF

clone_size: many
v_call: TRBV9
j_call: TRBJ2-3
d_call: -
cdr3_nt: TGTGCCAGCAGCATGACCGGGACTTTGGATACGCAGTATTTT
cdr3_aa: CASSMTGTLDTQYF

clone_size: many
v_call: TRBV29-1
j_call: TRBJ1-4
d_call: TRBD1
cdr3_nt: TGCAGCGTTGATTCGGGACAGGGGTTTGGAAAACTGTTTTTT
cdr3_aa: CSVDSGQGFGKLFF

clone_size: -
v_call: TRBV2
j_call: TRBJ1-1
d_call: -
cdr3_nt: TGTGCCAGCACGAGGGGCGGGGGGAACACTGAAGCTTTCTTT
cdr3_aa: CASTRGGGNTEAFF

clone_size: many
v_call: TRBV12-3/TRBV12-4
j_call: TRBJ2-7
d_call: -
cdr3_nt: TGTGCCAGCAGTTTAAGGGAGGACTCCTACGAGCAGTACTTC
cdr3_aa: CASSLREDSYEQYF

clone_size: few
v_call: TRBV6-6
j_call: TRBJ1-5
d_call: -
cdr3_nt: TGTGCCACCCGAAGTCCGGGGGAGAGCAATCAGCCCCAGCATTTT
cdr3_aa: CATRSPGESNQPQHF

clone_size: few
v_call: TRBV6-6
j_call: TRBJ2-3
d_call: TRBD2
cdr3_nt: TGTGCCAGCGCATCGAGGACTAGCTTCACAGATACGCAGTATTTT
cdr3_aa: CASASRTSFTDTQYF

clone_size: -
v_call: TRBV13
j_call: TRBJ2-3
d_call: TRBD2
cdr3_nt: TGTGCCAGCAGCTTAGCGGCGGGAGGGCCAGATACGCAGTATTTT
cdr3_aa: CASSLAAGGPDTQYF

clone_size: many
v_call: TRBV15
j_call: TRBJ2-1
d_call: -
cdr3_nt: TGTGCCACCAGGCTCCCTTCGGGTAATGAGCAGTTCTTC
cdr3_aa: CATRLPSGNEQFF

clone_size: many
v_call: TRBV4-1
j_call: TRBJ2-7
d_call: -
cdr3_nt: TGCGCCAGCAGCCAAGATATGGTCTCTGGGACGACGAGCTACGAGCAGTACTTC
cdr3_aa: CASSQDMVSGTTSYEQYF

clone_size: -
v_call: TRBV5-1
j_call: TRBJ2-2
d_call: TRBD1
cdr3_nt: TGCGCCAGCAGCCCCTGGACAGGAAAGAACGCCGGGGAGCTGTTTTTT
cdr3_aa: CASSPWTGKNAGELFF

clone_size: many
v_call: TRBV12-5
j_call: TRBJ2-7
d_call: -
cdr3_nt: TGTGCTAGTGGTTTCATACAGTTTCTCCACGAGCAGTACTTC
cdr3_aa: CASGFIQFLHEQYF

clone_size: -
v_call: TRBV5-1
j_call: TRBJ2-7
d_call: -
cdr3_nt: TGCGCCAGCAGCTCCCGGTACAGGGAGGGAGCCTACGAGCAGTACTTC
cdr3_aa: CASSSRYREGAYEQYF

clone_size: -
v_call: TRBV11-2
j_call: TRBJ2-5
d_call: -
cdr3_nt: TGTGCCAGCAGCTTTTCAGGTGTTGAGCAGTACTTC
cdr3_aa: CASSFSGVEQYF

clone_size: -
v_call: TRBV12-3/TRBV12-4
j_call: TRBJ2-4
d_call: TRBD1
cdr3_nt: TGTGCCAGCAGAGGACAGGAGCAGTACTTC
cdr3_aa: CASRGQEQYF

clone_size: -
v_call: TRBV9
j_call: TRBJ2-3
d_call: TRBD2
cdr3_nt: TGTGCCAGCAGTGGGAGCGGGGGGTTTGCAGATACGCAGTATTTT
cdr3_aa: CASSGSGGFADTQYF